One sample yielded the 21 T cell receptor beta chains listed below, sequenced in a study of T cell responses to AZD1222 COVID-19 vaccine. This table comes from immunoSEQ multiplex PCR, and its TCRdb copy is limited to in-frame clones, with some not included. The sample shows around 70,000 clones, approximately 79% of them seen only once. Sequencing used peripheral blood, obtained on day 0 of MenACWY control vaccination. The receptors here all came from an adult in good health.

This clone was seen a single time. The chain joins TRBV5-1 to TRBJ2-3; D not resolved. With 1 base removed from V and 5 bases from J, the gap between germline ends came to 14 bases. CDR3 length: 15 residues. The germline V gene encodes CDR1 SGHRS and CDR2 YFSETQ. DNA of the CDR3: TGCGCCAGCAGCTTGTTAGGGTCCAGAGGAGATACGCAGTATTTT. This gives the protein CASSLLGSRGDTQYF.

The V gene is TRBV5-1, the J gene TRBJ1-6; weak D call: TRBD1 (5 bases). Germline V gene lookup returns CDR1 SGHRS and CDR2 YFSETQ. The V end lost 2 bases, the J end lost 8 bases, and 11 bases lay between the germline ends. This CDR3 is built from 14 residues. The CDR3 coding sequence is TGCGCCAGCAGCTTAGTAGGCAGGGATTCACCCCTCCACTTT. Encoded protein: CASSLVGRDSPLHF. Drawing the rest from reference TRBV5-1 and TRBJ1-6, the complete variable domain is KAGVTQTPRYLIKTRGQQVTLSCSPISGHRSVSWYQQTPGQGLQFLFEYFSETQRNKGNFPGRFSGRQFSNSRSEMNVSTLELGDSALYLCASSLVGRDSPLHFGNGTRLTVT.

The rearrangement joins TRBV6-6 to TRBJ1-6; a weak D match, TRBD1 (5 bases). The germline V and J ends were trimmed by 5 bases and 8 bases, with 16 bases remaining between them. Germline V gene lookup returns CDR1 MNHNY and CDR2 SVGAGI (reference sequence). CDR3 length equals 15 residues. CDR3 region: CASSTDSPIHSPLHF. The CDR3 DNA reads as TGTGCCAGCAGTACCGACAGTCCCATTCATTCACCCCTCCACTTT.

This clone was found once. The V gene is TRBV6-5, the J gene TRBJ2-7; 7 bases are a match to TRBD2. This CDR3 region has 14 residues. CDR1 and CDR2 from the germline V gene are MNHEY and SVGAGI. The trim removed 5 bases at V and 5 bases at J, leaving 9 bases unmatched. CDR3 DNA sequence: TGTGCCAGCAGTCCCCTAGCGGTGGGGGACGAGCAGTACTTC. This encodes CASSPLAVGDEQYF.

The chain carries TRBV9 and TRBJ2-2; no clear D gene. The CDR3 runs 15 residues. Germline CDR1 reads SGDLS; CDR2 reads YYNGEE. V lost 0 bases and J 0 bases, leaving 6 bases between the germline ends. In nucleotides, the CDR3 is TGTGCCAGCAGCGTAGCGACTTCGAACACCGGGGAGCTGTTTTTT. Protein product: CASSVATSNTGELFF.

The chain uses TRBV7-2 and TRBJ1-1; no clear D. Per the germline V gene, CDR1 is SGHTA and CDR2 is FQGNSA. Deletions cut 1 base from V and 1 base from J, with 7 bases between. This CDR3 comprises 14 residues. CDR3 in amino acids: CASSLGRSNTEAFF. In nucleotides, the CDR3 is TGTGCCAGCAGCTTAGGGCGGTCGAACACTGAAGCTTTCTTT.

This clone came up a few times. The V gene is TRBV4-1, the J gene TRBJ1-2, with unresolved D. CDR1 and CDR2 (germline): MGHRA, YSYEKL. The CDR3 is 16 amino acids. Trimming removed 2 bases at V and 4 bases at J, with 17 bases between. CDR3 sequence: CASSQNWRVHPYGYTF. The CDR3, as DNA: TGCGCCAGCAGCCAAAACTGGCGGGTGCACCCCTATGGCTACACCTTC.

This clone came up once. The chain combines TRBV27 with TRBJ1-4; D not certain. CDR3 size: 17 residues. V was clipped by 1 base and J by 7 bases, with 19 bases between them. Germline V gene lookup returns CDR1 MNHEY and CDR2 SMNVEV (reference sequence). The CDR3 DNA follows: TGTGCCAGCAGTTTATACCGGCCGGAGGTCCCGACTGAAAAACTGTTTTTT. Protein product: CASSLYRPEVPTEKLFF.

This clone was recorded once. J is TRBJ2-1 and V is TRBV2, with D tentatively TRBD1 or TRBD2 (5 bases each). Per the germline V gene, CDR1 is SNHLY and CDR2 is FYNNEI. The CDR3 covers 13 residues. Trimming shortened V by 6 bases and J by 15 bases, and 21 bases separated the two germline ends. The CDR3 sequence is CASRMGLEGKWFF. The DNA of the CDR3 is TGTGCCAGCAGGATGGGCCTAGAGGGGAAGTGGTTCTTC. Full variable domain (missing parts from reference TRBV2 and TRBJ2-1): EPEVTQTPSHQVTQMGQEVILRCVPISNHLYFYWYRQILGQKVEFLVSFYNNEISEKSEIFDDQFSVERPDGSNFTLKIRSTKLEDSAMYFCASRMGLEGKWFFGPGTRLTVL.

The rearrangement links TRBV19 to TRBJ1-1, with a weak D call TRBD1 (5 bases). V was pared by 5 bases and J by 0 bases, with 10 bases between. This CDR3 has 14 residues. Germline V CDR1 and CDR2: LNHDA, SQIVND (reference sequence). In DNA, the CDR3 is TGTGCCAGTAGTGACAGCTCTATGAACACTGAAGCTTTCTTT. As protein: CASSDSSMNTEAFF.

The CDR3 loop reads CASSPGLQVGNEKLFF. In DNA, the CDR3 is TGCGCCAGCAGCCCGGGGCTACAGGTGGGGAACGAAAAACTGTTTTTT. The genes are TRBV5-1 and TRBJ1-4, with D possibly being TRBD1 (5 bases). The CDR3 has 16 residues. The V and J ends lost 4 bases and 8 bases respectively, with 21 bases between them. Germline V lookup: CDR1 SGHRS, CDR2 YFSETQ.

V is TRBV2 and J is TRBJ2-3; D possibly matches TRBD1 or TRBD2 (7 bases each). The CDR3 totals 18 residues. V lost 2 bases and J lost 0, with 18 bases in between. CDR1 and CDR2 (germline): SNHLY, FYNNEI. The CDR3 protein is CASSERGLGAGSTDTQYF. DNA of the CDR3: TGTGCCAGCAGTGAAAGGGGGCTAGGAGCGGGAAGCACAGATACGCAGTATTTT.

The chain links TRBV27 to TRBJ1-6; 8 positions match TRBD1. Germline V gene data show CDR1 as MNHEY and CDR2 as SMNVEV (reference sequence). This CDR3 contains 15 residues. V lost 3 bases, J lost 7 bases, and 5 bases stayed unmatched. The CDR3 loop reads CASSFSTGVNSPLHF. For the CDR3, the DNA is TGTGCCAGCAGTTTCTCGACAGGGGTAAATTCACCCCTCCACTTT.

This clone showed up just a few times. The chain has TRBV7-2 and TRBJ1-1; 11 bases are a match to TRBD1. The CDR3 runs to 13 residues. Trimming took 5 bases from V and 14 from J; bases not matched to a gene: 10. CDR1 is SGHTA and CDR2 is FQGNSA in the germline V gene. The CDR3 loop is CASSPSDRGRKFF. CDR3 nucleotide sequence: TGTGCCAGCAGCCCTTCGGACAGGGGGCGGAAATTCTTT.

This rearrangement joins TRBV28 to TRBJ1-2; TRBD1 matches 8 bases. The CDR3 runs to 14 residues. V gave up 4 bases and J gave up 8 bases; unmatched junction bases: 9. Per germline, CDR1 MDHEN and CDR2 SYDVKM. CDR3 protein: CASSSGQGRGGYTF. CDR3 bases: TGTGCCAGCAGTTCAGGACAGGGAAGGGGAGGCTACACCTTC.

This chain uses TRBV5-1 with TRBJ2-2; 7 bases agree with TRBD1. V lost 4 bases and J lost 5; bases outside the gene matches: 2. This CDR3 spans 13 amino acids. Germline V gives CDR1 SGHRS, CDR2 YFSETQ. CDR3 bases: TGCGCCAGCAGCGTGACAGGGACCGGGGAGCTGTTTTTT. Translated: CASSVTGTGELFF.

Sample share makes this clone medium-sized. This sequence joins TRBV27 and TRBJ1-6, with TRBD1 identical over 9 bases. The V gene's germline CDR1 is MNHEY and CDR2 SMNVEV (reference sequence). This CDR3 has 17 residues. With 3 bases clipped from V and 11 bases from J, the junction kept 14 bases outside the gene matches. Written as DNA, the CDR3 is TGTGCCAGCAGTTTTCTATCAGGGACAGGGAACAGTCCACCCCTCCACTTT. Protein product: CASSFLSGTGNSPPLHF.

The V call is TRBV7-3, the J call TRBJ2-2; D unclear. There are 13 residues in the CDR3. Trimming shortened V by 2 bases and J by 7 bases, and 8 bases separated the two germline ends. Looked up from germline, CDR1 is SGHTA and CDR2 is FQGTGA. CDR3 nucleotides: TGTGCCAGCAGCTTATTAGGCGGCGGGGAGCTGTTTTTT. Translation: CASSLLGGGELFF.

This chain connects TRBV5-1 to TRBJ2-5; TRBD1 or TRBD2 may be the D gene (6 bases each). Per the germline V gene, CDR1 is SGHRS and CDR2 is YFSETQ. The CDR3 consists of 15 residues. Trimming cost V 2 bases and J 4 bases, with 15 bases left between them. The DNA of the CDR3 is TGCGCCAGCAGCTTTGTGCTACAGGGAGGAGAGACCCAGTACTTC. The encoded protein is CASSFVLQGGETQYF.

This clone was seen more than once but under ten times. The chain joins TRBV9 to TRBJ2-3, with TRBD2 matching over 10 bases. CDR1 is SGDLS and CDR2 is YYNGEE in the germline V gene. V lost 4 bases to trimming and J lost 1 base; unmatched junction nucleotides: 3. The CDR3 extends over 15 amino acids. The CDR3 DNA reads TGTGCCAGCAGCAAGCTAGCGGGGGGCACAGATACGCAGTATTTT. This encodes CASSKLAGGTDTQYF.

The CDR3 protein is CASSYSITGYEQYF. The DNA of the CDR3 is TGTGCCAGCAGTTACTCGATCACGGGGTACGAGCAGTACTTC. The V and J genes are TRBV6-2 or TRBV6-3 and TRBJ2-7; tentatively, D is TRBD2 (5 bases). V was shortened by 0 bases and J by 4 bases, with 10 bases between the two germline ends. CDR3 length: 14 amino acids. Looked up from germline, CDR1 is MNHEY and CDR2 is SVGEGT.